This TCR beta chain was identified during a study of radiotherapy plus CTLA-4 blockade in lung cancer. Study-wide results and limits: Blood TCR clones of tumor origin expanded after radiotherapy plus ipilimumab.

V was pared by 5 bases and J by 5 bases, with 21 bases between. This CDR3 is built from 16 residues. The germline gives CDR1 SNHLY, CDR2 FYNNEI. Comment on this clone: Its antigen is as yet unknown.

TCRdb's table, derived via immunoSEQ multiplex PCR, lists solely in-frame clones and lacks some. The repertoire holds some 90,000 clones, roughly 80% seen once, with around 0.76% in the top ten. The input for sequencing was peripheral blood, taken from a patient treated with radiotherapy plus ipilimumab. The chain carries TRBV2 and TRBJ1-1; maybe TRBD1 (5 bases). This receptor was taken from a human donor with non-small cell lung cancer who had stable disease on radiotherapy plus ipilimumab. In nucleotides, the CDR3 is TGTGCCAGCAGTCTCAACCCCGGGGGGTCGGGTACTGAAGCTTTCTTT. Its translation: CASSLNPGGSGTEAFF. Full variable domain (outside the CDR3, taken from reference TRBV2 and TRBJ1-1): EPEVTQTPSHQVTQMGQEVILRCVPISNHLYFYWYRQILGQKVEFLVSFYNNEISEKSEIFDDQFSVERPDGSNFTLKIRSTKLEDSAMYFCASSLNPGGSGTEAFFGQGTRLTVV.